This TCR beta chain originates from a study of post-analysis software for immune sequencing data. Study-level information: There were relapsing-remitting, secondary progressive and progressive-relapsing multiple sclerosis among the disease courses included. Study outcomes and limitations: In patients, TRBV5-6, TRBV5-1 and TRBV20-1 belonged to five TRBV segments found more frequently than in controls.

TCR beta cDNA libraries included unique molecular identifiers. Some 500,000 cDNA molecules were obtained per 1 to 10 million input T cells. Using its own MiXCR run on the PCR reads, TCRdb lists one record per CDR3 protein. Seen here are 350,000 to 500,000 distinct CDR3 sequences, about 40% observed once, and the top ten hold roughly 8.2%. Trimming pared 3 bases from V and 10 bases from J, leaving 16 bases between. Germline lookup yields CDR1 SGDLS and CDR2 YYNGEE. The CDR3 contains 13 residues. A note on this clonotype: Its antigen is unidentified.

Source material: blood. The chain has TRBV9 and TRBJ1-2; no clear D. The receptor was isolated from a girl aged 2 to 9 with multiple sclerosis. The DNA of the CDR3 is TGTGCCAGCAGCGCCCAGCCCACAAGGGACTACACCTTC. Translating gives CASSAQPTRDYTF.